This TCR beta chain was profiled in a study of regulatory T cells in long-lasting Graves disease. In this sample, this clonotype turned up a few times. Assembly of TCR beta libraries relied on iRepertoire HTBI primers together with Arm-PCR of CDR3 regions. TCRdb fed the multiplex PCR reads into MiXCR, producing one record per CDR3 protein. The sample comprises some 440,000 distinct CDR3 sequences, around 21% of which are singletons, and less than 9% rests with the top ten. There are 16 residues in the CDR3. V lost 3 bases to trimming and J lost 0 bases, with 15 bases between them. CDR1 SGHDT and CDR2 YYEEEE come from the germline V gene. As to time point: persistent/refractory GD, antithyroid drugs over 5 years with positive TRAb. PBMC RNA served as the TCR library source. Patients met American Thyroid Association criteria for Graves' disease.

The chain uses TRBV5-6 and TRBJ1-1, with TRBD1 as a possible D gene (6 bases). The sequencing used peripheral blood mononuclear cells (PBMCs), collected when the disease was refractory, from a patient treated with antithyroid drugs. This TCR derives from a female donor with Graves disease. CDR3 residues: CASSYTGWAMNTEAFF. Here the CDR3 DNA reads TGTGCCAGCAGCTACACAGGGTGGGCAATGAACACTGAAGCTTTCTTT.